The 28 T cell receptor beta chains given below trace back to one sample, sequenced in a study of cytotoxic CD8 clonotypes in ibrutinib-treated CLL (dated by TCRdb to the early 2020s). The protocol used for the library was the immunoSEQ multiplex PCR assay. TCRdb mirrors the immuneACCESS table, restricted to in-frame sequences. Some clones are absent from its copies; in checked studies, under half trace to an unresolved V gene, and the reason for the others is unknown. This sample gives about 150,000 clones in total; about 75% of them show up just once. Clones ranked in the top ten supply about 5% of the sample. The time point label here, explained by the study, means: less than 30 months on ibrutinib. The starting material was PBMCs, obtained after 24 months of ibrutinib treatment. The receptors originated from a human donor with chronic lymphocytic leukemia.

The chain has TRBV6-5 and TRBJ2-3, with D tentatively TRBD2 (5 bases). CDR1 and CDR2 (germline): MNHEY, SVGAGI. There are 14 residues in the CDR3. The V end was cut by 8 bases, the J end by 0 bases, with 12 bases between. The CDR3 sequence is CASAAGESTDTQYF. DNA of the CDR3: TGTGCCAGCGCCGCTGGGGAGAGCACAGATACGCAGTATTTT.

The chain couples TRBV5-1 to TRBJ2-2; a possible D gene is TRBD1 (6 bases). This CDR3 has 17 residues. The germline V and J ends were trimmed by 4 bases and 6 bases, with 22 bases remaining between them. CDR1 is SGHRS, CDR2 YFSETQ, per germline. CDR3 DNA sequence: TGCGCCAGCAGCCCCCCTTGGGGGCAAGGGATTCCCGGGGAGCTGTTTTTT. The encoded protein is CASSPPWGQGIPGELFF. The full variable domain, rest sourced from reference TRBV5-1 and TRBJ2-2, is KAGVTQTPRYLIKTRGQQVTLSCSPISGHRSVSWYQQTPGQGLQFLFEYFSETQRNKGNFPGRFSGRQFSNSRSEMNVSTLELGDSALYLCASSPPWGQGIPGELFFGEGSRLTVL.

The J gene is TRBJ1-5, the V gene TRBV28; D is uncertain. Germline assignment: CDR1 MDHEN and CDR2 SYDVKM. Trimming shortened V by 6 bases and J by 5 bases, and 14 bases separated the two germline ends. The CDR3 is 14 residues long. The CDR3 reads CASSLPGFDQPQHF. In nucleotides, the CDR3 is TGTGCCAGCAGCCTCCCAGGTTTTGATCAGCCCCAGCATTTT.

The chain recombines TRBV5-8 with TRBJ2-5; a weak D match, TRBD1 (6 bases). Per germline, CDR1 SGHTS and CDR2 YDEGEE. The CDR3 contains 14 residues. Between the trimmed V and J ends, which lost 4 bases and 5 bases, there was a span of 15 bases. As DNA, the CDR3 is TGTGCCAGCAGCCCGGGACACATAGGGGAGACCCAGTACTTC. It specifies CASSPGHIGETQYF.

V gene TRBV18 combines with J gene TRBJ2-1; 9 bases line up with TRBD2. Trimming cost V 3 bases and J 10 bases; bases outside gene matches: 7. Germline-derived CDR1 and CDR2 are KGHSH and LQKENI. The CDR3 sequence is 14 residues long. The CDR3: CASSPGLAEREQFF. The CDR3 DNA reads TGTGCCAGCTCACCGGGACTAGCTGAAAGGGAGCAGTTCTTC.

The chain uses TRBV6-1 and TRBJ1-5; weak D call: TRBD1 (5 bases). Germline assignment: CDR1 MNHNS and CDR2 SASEGT. CDR3 length equals 17 residues. V lost 4 bases and J lost 0, with 16 bases in between. CDR3 region: CASSVGPADYSNQPQHF. CDR3 DNA sequence: TGTGCCAGCAGTGTGGGGCCGGCGGATTATAGCAATCAGCCCCAGCATTTT.

This clone occurred a few times. The chain employs TRBV21-1 and TRBJ2-6. TRBV21-1 is an annotated pseudogene. The CDR3 has 12 amino acids. CDR3 region: CASTPGANVLTF. CDR3 DNA sequence: TGTGCCAGCACCCCTGGGGCCAACGTCCTGACTTTC.

The chain links TRBV7-2 to TRBJ2-7; 7 nucleotides match TRBD2. The germline V gene encodes CDR1 SGHTA and CDR2 FQGNSA. This CDR3 has 15 residues. The junction had 8 bases not matched to a gene; V was cut back by 2 bases and J by 4 bases. The DNA of the CDR3 is TGTGCCAGCAGCTTAAGTAGCGGGCTGGGGTACGAGCAGTACTTC. This gives the protein CASSLSSGLGYEQYF.

This clone was counted between two and nine times. The CDR3, as DNA: TGTGCCAGCAGAGGGACAGGGGTCTGGGAGACCCAGTACTTC. This translates into CASRGTGVWETQYF. The chain is built from TRBV6-5 and TRBJ2-5; 10 bases are a match to TRBD1. Germline CDR1 reads MNHEY; CDR2 reads SVGAGI. V shed 6 bases, J shed 5 bases, and the junction held 6 bases outside the gene matches. This CDR3 region has 14 residues.

The CDR3: CASSLAPTSGRDTQYF. The CDR3 DNA reads as TGTGCCAGCAGCTTGGCGCCCACTAGCGGGAGAGATACGCAGTATTTT. The chain links TRBV5-6 to TRBJ2-3; 11 bases fit TRBD2. Germline CDR1 SGHDT, CDR2 YYEEEE. V shed 0 bases and J 5 bases; nucleotides not matched to a gene: 5. The CDR3 extends over 16 amino acids.

The rearrangement uses TRBV2 and TRBJ2-5, with D unclear. V lost 6 bases, J lost 3 bases, and 5 bases lay in between. Germline V lookup: CDR1 SNHLY, CDR2 FYNNEI. This CDR3 spans 11 amino acids. CDR3 bases: TGTGCCAGCAGCCTCGAAGAGACCCAGTACTTC. This translates into CASSLEETQYF.

This clone appeared a single time. The V gene is TRBV29-1, the J gene TRBJ2-2; tentatively, D is TRBD1 or TRBD2 (6 bases each). Trimming stripped 7 bases from V and 0 bases from J, with 12 bases between. CDR3 length: 14 residues. The germline V gene encodes CDR1 SQVTM and CDR2 ANQGSEA. Here the CDR3 reads CSAGGPPNTGELFF. The CDR3 nucleotides read TGCAGCGCTGGGGGGCCCCCGAACACCGGGGAGCTGTTTTTT.

V and J are TRBV9 and TRBJ2-4; D assignment may be TRBD1 or TRBD2 (5 bases each). The CDR3 has 15 residues. Germline CDR1 is SGDLS and CDR2 is YYNGEE. V shed 3 bases and J shed 7 bases, with 17 bases lying between them. The CDR3 region has the DNA TGTGCCAGCAGCGAACTGGGGACCCCGGGGAACATTCAGTACTTC. Translating gives CASSELGTPGNIQYF.

The chain joins TRBV28 to TRBJ1-3; tentative D call: TRBD1 (5 bases). Trimming took 6 bases from V and 8 from J, leaving 14 bases between them. CDR1 MDHEN and CDR2 SYDVKM come from the germline V gene. The CDR3 runs 13 residues. CDR3 in amino acids: CASSRPPGHTIYF. The CDR3, as DNA: TGTGCCAGCAGCCGCCCCCCGGGGCACACCATATATTTT.

V usage is TRBV5-1 and J usage is TRBJ2-3; TRBD2 might be the D (7 bases). V lost 4 bases, J lost 4 bases, and 16 bases lay in between. The CDR3 is 15 amino acids. Germline CDR1 and CDR2: SGHRS and YFSETQ. CDR3 bases: TGCGCCAGCAGCCCCTCCCTAGGGGGGGCAGATACGCAGTATTTT. Residues: CASSPSLGGADTQYF.

Comment on this clone: A much larger clone differs by one base, so this may be a read error. The genes are TRBV9 and TRBJ2-3, with a weak D call TRBD1 (5 bases). The CDR3 has 15 residues. The germline V gene has CDR1 SGDLS and CDR2 YYNGEE. For the CDR3, the DNA is TGTGCCAGCAGCGTAGAGGCGGCGAAAGGGGATATGCAGTATTTT. It specifies CASSVEAAKGDMQYF.

This rearrangement joins TRBV2 to TRBJ2-7; D is undetermined. Trimming stripped 6 bases from V and 0 bases from J, with 9 bases between. This CDR3 spans 13 amino acids. Germline-derived CDR1 and CDR2 are SNHLY and FYNNEI. The CDR3 loop reads CASRPQSSYEQYF. For the CDR3, the DNA is TGTGCCAGCAGGCCCCAGAGCTCCTACGAGCAGTACTTC. The full variable domain, in which reference TRBV2 and TRBJ2-7 provide the parts outside the CDR3, is EPEVTQTPSHQVTQMGQEVILRCVPISNHLYFYWYRQILGQKVEFLVSFYNNEISEKSEIFDDQFSVERPDGSNFTLKIRSTKLEDSAMYFCASRPQSSYEQYFGPGTRLTVT.

The chain combines TRBV28 with TRBJ1-1; tentatively, D is TRBD1 (5 bases). This CDR3 is 13 amino acids long. The ends were cut back, 5 bases at V and 4 bases at J, with 11 bases in the middle. Germline values: CDR1 MDHEN, CDR2 SYDVKM. This CDR3 reads CASSRSGGTEAFF. The CDR3 bases are TGTGCCAGCAGTCGCTCTGGGGGCACTGAAGCTTTCTTT.

The chain couples TRBV11-2 to TRBJ2-5; D is unclear. The CDR3 is made up of 13 amino acids. CDR1 and CDR2 (germline): SGHAT, FQNNGV. V shed 7 bases and J shed 5 bases, with 14 bases lying between them. CDR3 coding DNA: TGTGCCAGCACCTCATCCCCCCAGGAGACCCAGTACTTC. Translation: CASTSSPQETQYF.

The chain has TRBV2 and TRBJ1-1; 12 bases match TRBD1. V gave up 6 bases and J gave up 5 bases; unmatched junction bases: 4. The CDR3 consists of 14 residues. The germline CDR1 and CDR2 sequences are SNHLY and FYNNEI. The CDR3 here is CASRTGQGATEAFF. CDR3 DNA: TGTGCCAGCAGGACGGGACAGGGGGCGACTGAAGCTTTCTTT.

Only a few counts were recorded for this clone. In the same sample, other DNA sequences code for this CDR3. The V and J genes are TRBV2 and TRBJ1-3; tentative D call: TRBD1 (5 bases). This CDR3 comprises 13 residues. V lost 4 bases, J lost 4 bases, and 8 bases lay in between. Germline V lookup: CDR1 SNHLY, CDR2 FYNNEI. The CDR3 nucleotides read TGTGCCAGCAGTGCCGGGGCGGGAAACACCATATATTTT. Translating gives CASSAGAGNTIYF.

This clone was detected only a few times. This chain connects TRBV11-1 to TRBJ2-5, with a tentative D call TRBD2 (6 bases). Looked up from germline, CDR1 is SGHAT and CDR2 is FQDESV (reference sequence). The CDR3 is 17 residues long. Between the trimmed V and J ends, which lost 5 bases and 5 bases, there was a span of 24 bases. The CDR3 coding sequence is TGTGCCAGCAGCCCCTCGGGGGTAGCGTCTACCCACGAGACCCAGTACTTC. Protein sequence: CASSPSGVASTHETQYF.

The chain recombines TRBV10-3 with TRBJ2-5; 10 bases fit TRBD1. J lost 2 bases, V lost 6 bases, and 6 bases had no gene match. The CDR3 runs 15 residues. The V gene's germline CDR1 is ENHRY and CDR2 SYGVKD. CDR3 nucleotide sequence: TGTGCCATCAGCCGGGGGGACAGGGGACAAGAGACCCAGTACTTC. Its protein is CAISRGDRGQETQYF.

The rearrangement uses TRBV2 and TRBJ2-3; tentative D call: TRBD1 (5 bases). CDR1 and CDR2 (germline): SNHLY, FYNNEI. Between the trimmed V and J ends, which lost 8 bases and 5 bases, there was a span of 11 bases. The CDR3 extends over 12 amino acids. In DNA form, the CDR3 reads TGTGCCAGCCGAGGTAGGGGAGATACGCAGTATTTT. Encoded protein: CASRGRGDTQYF.

The chain employs TRBV4-2 and TRBJ1-4; D call uncertain. The CDR3 length is 17 residues. Trimming left V 8 bases short and J 7 bases short, with 26 bases between. CDR1 is LGHNA and CDR2 is YNFKEQ in the germline V gene. In DNA form, the CDR3 reads TGTGCCAGCTGCTGTTATCGAACCCGGGGTTGGGGTGAAAAACTGTTTTTT. Protein product: CASCCYRTRGWGEKLFF.

V usage is TRBV6-1 and J usage is TRBJ2-1; TRBD2 is a possible D gene (6 bases). This CDR3 is 13 amino acids long. Germline-derived CDR1 and CDR2 are MNHNS and SASEGT. Trimming removed 4 bases at V and 7 bases at J, with 11 bases between. In nucleotides, the CDR3 is TGTGCCAGCAGTGCATCGGGACTGAATGAGCAGTTCTTC. It codes for CASSASGLNEQFF.

This chain links TRBV11-1 with TRBJ2-7; D is perhaps TRBD2 (5 bases). The germline V and J ends were trimmed by 6 bases and 6 bases, with 9 bases remaining between them. CDR1 SGHAT and CDR2 FQDESV come from the germline V gene (reference sequence). CDR3 length: 11 residues. The CDR3 sequence: CASSLAVEQYF. The CDR3 DNA reads as TGTGCCAGCAGTCTAGCTGTCGAGCAGTACTTC.

This chain connects TRBV5-4 to TRBJ2-2; D remains unclear. Germline assignment: CDR1 SGHNT and CDR2 YYREEE (reference sequence). Between the trimmed V and J ends, which lost 2 bases and 6 bases, there was a span of 5 bases. The CDR3 loop spans 12 amino acids. The DNA of the CDR3 is TGTGCCAGCAGCTTCAGTCCCGGGGAGCTGTTTTTT. Translating gives CASSFSPGELFF. Together with reference TRBV5-4 and TRBJ2-2, the CDR3 gives the full variable domain: ETGVTQSPTHLIKTRGQQVTLRCSSQSGHNTVSWYQQALGQGPQFIFQYYREEENGRGNFPPRFSGLQFPNYSSELNVNALELDDSALYLCASSFSPGELFFGEGSRLTVL.